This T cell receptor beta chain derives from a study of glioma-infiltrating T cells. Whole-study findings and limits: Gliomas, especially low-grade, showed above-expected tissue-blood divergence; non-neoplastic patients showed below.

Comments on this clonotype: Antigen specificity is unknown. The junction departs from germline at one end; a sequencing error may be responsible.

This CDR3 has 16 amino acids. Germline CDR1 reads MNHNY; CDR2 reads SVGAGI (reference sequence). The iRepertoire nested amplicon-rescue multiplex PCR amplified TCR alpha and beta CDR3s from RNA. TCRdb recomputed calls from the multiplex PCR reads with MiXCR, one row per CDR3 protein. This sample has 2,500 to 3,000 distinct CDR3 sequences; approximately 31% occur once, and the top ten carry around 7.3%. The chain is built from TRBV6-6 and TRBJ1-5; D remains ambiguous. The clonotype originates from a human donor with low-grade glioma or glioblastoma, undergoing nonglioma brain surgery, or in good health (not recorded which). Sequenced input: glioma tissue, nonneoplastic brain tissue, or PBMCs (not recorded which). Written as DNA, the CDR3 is TGTGCCAGCAGTTACTCATCAGGTGAAAGAAAACAGCACCAGCATTTT. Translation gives CASSYSSGERKQHQHF.